Listed below are T cell receptor beta chains from one sample, sequenced in a study of vaccination effects on CD4 cells after COVID-19. Profiling relied on immunoSEQ multiplex PCR, and the TCRdb table lists in-frame clones only, not all of them. The repertoire includes 35,000 to 45,000 clones, about 70% of them detected once, and just under 15% sits in the top ten. Their antigens are not known. The sequences come from CD4+ T cells from PBMCs cultured with HCoV-OC43 spike peptides, collected before COVID-19 vaccination. The receptors shown here come from a human donor who received a COVID-19 vaccine. Each CDR3 is given with its conserved first and last residue. D genes are given only for firm matches. The size entry is marked missing in some rows and otherwise reads once, few, many or a size class.

j_call	d_call	v_call	clone_size	cdr3_nt	cdr3_aa
TRBJ2-7	TRBD1	TRBV25-1	-	TGTGCCAGCAGTGAACCCCTCGGACAGGGGCCCAGCTCCTACGAGCAGTACTTC	CASSEPLGQGPSSYEQYF
TRBJ2-1	-	TRBV15	-	TGTGCCACCAGTTCGCCCCGGAATGAGCAGTTCTTC	CATSSPRNEQFF
TRBJ2-2	TRBD2	TRBV19	few	TGTGCCAGTAGCCCAGCTAGCGGGAGGGCGCGAACCGGGGAGCTGTTTTTT	CASSPASGRARTGELFF
TRBJ2-2	-	TRBV2	-	TGTGCCAGCAGTGATGCTGGCCGTATCACCGGGGAGCTGTTTTTT	CASSDAGRITGELFF
TRBJ2-7	-	TRBV5-6	-	TGTGCCAGCGCAAAATACCGGTACGAGCAGTACTTC	CASAKYRYEQYF
TRBJ2-4	-	TRBV27	large	TGTGCCAGCAGTTCTTACAGTCAAAACATTCAGTACTTC	CASSSYSQNIQYF
TRBJ2-2	-	TRBV7-4	-	TGTGCCAGCAGCTTAGACACCGGGGAGCTGTTTTTT	CASSLDTGELFF
TRBJ2-5	TRBD1	TRBV4-1	few	TGCGCCAGCAGCTCGACCTCCGGGACAGGGCAAGAGACCCAGTACTTC	CASSSTSGTGQETQYF
TRBJ2-1	-	TRBV12-3/TRBV12-4	-	TGTGCCAGCACCATGGAGAATGAGCAGTTCTTC	CASTMENEQFF
TRBJ2-5	-	TRBV19	few	TGTGCCAGTAGTATATCAGGGAATTACGAGACCCAGTACTTC	CASSISGNYETQYF
TRBJ2-1	-	TRBV7-9	-	TGTGCCAGCAGCTCACGAGGCCCCTGGGCCGGTGAGCAGTTCTTC	CASSSRGPWAGEQFF